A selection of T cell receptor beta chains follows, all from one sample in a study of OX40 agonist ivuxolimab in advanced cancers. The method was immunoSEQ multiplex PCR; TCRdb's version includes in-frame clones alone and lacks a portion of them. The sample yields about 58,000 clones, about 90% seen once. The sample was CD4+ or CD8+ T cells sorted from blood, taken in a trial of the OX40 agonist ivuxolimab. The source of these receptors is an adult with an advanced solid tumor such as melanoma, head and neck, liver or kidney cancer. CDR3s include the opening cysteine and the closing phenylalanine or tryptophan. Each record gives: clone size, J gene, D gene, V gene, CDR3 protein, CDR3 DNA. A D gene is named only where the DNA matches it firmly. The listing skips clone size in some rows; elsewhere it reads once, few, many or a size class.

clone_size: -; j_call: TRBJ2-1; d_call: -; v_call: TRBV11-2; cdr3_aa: CASSHQGSSYNEQFF; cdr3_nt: TGTGCCAGCAGCCACCAGGGGAGCTCCTACAATGAGCAGTTCTTC
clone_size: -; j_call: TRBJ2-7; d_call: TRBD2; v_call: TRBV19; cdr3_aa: CASSPLRLAGLLAYEQYF; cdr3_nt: TGTGCCAGTAGTCCTCTTCGACTAGCGGGACTGTTAGCCTACGAGCAGTACTTC
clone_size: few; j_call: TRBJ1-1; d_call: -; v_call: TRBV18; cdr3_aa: CASSPSDKSEAFF; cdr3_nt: TGTGCCAGCTCACCGTCGGACAAATCTGAAGCTTTCTTT
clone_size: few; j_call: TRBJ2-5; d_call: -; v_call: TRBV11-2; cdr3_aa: CASSVGTEETQYF; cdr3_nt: TGTGCCAGCAGCGTCGGGACGGAAGAGACCCAGTACTTC
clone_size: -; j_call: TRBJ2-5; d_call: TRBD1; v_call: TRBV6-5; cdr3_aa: CASSYWGQGTQYF; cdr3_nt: TGTGCCAGCAGTTACTGGGGACAGGGAACCCAGTACTTC
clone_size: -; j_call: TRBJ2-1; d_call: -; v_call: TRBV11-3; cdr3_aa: CASSLSPLGNQQFF; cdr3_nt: TGTGCCAGCAGCTTATCCCCACTAGGAAATCAGCAGTTCTTC
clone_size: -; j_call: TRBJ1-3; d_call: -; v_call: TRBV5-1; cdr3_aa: CASSSDLGNTIYF; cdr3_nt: TGCGCCAGCAGTAGTGACCTCGGAAACACCATATATTTT
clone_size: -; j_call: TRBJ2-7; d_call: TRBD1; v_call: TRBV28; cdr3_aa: CASSPRGTGKEDEQYF; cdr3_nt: TGTGCCAGCAGTCCACGAGGGACAGGGAAAGAGGACGAGCAGTACTTC
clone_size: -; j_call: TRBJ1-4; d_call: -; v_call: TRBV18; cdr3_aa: CASSPSTGGTNEKLFF; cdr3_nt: TGTGCCAGCTCACCGTCGACAGGCGGAACTAATGAAAAACTGTTTTTT
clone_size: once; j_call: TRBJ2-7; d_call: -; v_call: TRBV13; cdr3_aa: CASSKSDYEQYF; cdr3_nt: TGTGCCAGCAGTAAAAGTGATTACGAGCAGTACTTC
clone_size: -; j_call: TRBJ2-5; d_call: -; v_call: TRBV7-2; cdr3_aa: CASSLVETQYF; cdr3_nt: TGTGCCAGCAGCTTAGTGGAGACCCAGTACTTC
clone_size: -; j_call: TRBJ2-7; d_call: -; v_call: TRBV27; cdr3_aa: CASSMNRVSGRSEYF; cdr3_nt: TGTGCCAGCAGTATGAACAGGGTTTCAGGCCGATCTGAGTACTTC
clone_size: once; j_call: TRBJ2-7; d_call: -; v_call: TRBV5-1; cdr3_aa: CASSLMAGSPYEQYF; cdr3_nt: TGCGCCAGCAGCTTAATGGCAGGATCGCCCTACGAGCAGTACTTC
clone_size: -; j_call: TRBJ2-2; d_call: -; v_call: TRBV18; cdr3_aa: CASSPGGGTGELFF; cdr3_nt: TGTGCCAGCTCACCAGGGGGCGGCACCGGGGAGCTGTTTTTT
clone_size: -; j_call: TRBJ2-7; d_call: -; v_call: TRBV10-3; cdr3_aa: CAISESNSHSGTGNEQYF; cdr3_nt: TGTGCCATCAGTGAGTCCAACAGCCACTCCGGGACGGGCAACGAGCAGTACTTC
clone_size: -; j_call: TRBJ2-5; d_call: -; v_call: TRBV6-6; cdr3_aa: CASSYPKDGEETQYF; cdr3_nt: TGTGCCAGCAGTTACCCCAAGGATGGGGAAGAGACCCAGTACTTC
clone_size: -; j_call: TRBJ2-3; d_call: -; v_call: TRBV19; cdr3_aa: CASSIPGSPGDTQYF; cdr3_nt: TGTGCCAGTAGTATCCCGGGGAGTCCTGGAGATACGCAGTATTTT
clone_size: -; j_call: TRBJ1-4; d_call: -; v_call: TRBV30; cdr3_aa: CAWSVDFEKLFF; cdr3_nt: TGTGCCTGGAGTGTGGACTTTGAAAAACTGTTTTTT
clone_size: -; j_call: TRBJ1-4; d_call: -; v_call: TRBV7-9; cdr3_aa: CASSNNEKLFF; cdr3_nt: TGTGCCAGCAGCAATAATGAAAAACTGTTTTTT
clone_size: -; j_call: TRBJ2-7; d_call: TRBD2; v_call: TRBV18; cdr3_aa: CASSPGLAGYEQYF; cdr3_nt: TGTGCCAGCTCACCAGGACTAGCGGGCTACGAGCAGTACTTC
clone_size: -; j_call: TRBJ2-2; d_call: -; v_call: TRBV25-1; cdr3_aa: CASSEPGRTNTGELFF; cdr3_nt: TGTGCCAGCAGTGAGCCAGGGAGGACGAACACCGGGGAGCTGTTTTTT
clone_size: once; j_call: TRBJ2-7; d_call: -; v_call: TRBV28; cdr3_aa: CASSGGSVSEQYF; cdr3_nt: TGTGCCAGCAGCGGCGGGTCTGTCTCCGAGCAGTACTTC
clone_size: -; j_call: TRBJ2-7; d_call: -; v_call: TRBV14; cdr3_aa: CASSQVQLGEQYF; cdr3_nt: TGTGCCAGCAGCCAAGTTCAGCTGGGCGAGCAGTACTTC